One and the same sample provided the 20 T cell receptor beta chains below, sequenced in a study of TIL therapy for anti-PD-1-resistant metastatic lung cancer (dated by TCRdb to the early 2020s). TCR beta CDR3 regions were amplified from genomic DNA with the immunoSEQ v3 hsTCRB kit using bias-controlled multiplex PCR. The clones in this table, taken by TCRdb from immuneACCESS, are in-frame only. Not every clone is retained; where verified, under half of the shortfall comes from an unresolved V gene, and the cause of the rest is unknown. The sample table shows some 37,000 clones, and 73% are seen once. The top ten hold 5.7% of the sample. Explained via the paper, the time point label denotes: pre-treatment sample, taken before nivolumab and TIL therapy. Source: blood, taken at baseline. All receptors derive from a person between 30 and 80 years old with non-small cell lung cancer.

The CDR3 spells CAWSGDRGFTGELFF. The DNA for the CDR3 is TGTGCCTGGAGTGGGGACAGGGGGTTTACCGGGGAGCTGTTTTTT. J is TRBJ2-2 and V is TRBV30; 11 nucleotides agree with TRBD1. Trimming removed 1 base from V and 5 bases from J; junction bases left unmatched: 3. The germline V gene has CDR1 GTSNPN and CDR2 SVGIG (reference sequence). The CDR3 has 15 residues.

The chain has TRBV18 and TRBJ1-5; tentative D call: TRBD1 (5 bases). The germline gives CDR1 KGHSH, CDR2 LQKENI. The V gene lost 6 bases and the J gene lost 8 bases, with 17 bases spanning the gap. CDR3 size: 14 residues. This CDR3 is CASSPRTDKEPQHF. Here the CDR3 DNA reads TGTGCCAGCTCCCCTAGGACGGACAAGGAGCCCCAGCATTTT.

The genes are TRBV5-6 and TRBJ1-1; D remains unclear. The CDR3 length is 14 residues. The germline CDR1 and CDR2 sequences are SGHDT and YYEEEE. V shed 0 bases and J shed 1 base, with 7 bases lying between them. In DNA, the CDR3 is TGTGCCAGCAGCTTGGCCCCGGGGAACACTGAAGCTTTCTTT. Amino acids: CASSLAPGNTEAFF.

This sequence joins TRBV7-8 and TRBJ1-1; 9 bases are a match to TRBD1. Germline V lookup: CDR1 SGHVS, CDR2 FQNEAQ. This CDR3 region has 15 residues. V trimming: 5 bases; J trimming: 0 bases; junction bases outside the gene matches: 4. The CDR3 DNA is TGTGCCAGCAGCCCTGGACAGGGGATGAACACTGAAGCTTTCTTT. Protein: CASSPGQGMNTEAFF.

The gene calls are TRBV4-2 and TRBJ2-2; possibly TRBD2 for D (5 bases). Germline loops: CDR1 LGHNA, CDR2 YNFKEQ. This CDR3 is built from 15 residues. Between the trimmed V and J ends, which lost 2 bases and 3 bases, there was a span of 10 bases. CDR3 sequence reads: CASSQLSDDTGELFF. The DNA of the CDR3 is TGTGCCAGCAGCCAACTTAGCGATGACACCGGGGAGCTGTTTTTT.

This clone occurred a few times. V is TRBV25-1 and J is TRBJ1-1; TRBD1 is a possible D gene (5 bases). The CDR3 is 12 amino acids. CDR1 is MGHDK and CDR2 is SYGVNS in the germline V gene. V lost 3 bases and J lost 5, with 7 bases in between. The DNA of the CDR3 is TGTGCCAGCAGTGAGGGACGGACTGAAGCTTTCTTT. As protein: CASSEGRTEAFF.

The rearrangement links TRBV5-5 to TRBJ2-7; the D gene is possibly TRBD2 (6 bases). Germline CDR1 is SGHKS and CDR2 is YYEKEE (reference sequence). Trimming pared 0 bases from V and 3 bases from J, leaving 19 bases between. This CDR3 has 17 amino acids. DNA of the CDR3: TGTGCCAGCAGCTTGGTCCCTACCGGGACTGGAGGCTACGAGCAGTACTTC. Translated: CASSLVPTGTGGYEQYF.

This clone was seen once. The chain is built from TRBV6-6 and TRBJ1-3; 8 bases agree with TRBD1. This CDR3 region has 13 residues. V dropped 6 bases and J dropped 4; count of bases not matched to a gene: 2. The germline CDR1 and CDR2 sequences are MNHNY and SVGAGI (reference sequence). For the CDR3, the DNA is TGTGCCAGCAGACAGGGGGGGGGAAACACCATATATTTT. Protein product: CASRQGGGNTIYF.

This CDR3 reads CASSRQGGGETQYF. In DNA, the CDR3 is TGTGCCAGCTCAAGGCAGGGTGGTGGGGAGACCCAGTACTTC. V and J are TRBV2 and TRBJ2-5; a possible D gene is TRBD1 (5 bases). Germline V gives CDR1 SNHLY, CDR2 FYNNEI. CDR3 length equals 14 residues. Trimming took 8 bases from V and 5 from J, leaving 18 bases between them. Based on the CDR3 plus reference TRBV2 and TRBJ2-5, the full variable domain is EPEVTQTPSHQVTQMGQEVILRCVPISNHLYFYWYRQILGQKVEFLVSFYNNEISEKSEIFDDQFSVERPDGSNFTLKIRSTKLEDSAMYFCASSRQGGGETQYFGPGTRLLVL.

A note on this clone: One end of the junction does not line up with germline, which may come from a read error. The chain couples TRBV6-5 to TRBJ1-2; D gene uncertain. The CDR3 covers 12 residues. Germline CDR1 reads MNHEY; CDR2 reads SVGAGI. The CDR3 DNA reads TGTGCCAGCAGTTACTCGAAGGGCAGGACTACATTC. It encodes CASSYSKGRTTF.

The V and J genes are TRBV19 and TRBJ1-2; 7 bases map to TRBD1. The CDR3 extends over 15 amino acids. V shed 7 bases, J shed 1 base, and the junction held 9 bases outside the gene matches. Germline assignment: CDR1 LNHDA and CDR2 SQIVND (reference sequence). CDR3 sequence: CASTFGTEFNYGYTF. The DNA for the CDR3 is TGTGCCAGTACTTTCGGGACAGAGTTTAACTATGGCTACACCTTC.

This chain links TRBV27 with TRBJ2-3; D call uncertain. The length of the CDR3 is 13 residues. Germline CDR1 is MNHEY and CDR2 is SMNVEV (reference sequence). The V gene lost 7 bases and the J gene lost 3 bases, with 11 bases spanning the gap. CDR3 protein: CASTGHLTDTQYF. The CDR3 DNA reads TGTGCCAGCACTGGGCACCTAACAGATACGCAGTATTTT.

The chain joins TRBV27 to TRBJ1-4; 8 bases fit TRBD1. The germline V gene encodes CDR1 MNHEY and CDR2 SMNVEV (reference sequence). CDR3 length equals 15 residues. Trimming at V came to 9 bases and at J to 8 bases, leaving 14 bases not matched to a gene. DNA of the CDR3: TGTGCCAGTAAGACCCGGGACAGGTCTACCGAAAAACTGTTTTTT. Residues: CASKTRDRSTEKLFF. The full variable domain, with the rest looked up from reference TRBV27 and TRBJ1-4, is EAQVTQNPRYLITVTGKKLTVTCSQNMNHEYMSWYRQDPGLGLRQIYYSMNVEVTDKGDVPEGYKVSRKEKRNFPLILESPSPNQTSLYFCASKTRDRSTEKLFFGSGTQLSVL.

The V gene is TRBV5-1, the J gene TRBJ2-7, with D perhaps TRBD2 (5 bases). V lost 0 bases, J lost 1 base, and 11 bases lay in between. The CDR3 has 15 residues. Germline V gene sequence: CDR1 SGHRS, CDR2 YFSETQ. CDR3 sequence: CASSLAVGASYEQYF. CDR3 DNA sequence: TGCGCCAGCAGCTTGGCCGTGGGAGCATCCTACGAGCAGTACTTC.

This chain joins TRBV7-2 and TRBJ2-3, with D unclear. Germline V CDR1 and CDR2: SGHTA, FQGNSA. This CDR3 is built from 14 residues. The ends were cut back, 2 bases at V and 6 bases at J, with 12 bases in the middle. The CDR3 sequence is CASSLYVDADTQYF. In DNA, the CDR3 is TGTGCCAGCAGCTTATATGTCGACGCGGATACGCAGTATTTT.

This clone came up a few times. The CDR3 DNA reads TGTGCCAGCAGACGGAAAGGGCCCTACGAGCAGTACTTC. As protein: CASRRKGPYEQYF. The rearrangement uses TRBV27 and TRBJ2-7; D not resolved. Germline CDR1 is MNHEY and CDR2 is SMNVEV (reference sequence). The ends were cut back, 6 bases at V and 2 bases at J, with 11 bases in the middle. The CDR3 totals 13 residues.

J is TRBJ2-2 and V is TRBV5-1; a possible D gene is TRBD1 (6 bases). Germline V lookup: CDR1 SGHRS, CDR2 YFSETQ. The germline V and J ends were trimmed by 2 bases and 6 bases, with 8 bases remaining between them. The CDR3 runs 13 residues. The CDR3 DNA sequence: TGCGCCAGCAGCTTTCGACAGGCCGGGGAGCTGTTTTTT. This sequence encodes CASSFRQAGELFF.

The CDR3 coding sequence is TGTGCCAGCAGTTCCCGACTGAGCTACGAGCAGTACTTC. Its translation: CASSSRLSYEQYF. The chain has TRBV27 and TRBJ2-7; D is undetermined. The germline gives CDR1 MNHEY, CDR2 SMNVEV (reference sequence). CDR3 size: 13 residues. V was cut by 4 bases and J by 3 bases, with 10 bases left in between.

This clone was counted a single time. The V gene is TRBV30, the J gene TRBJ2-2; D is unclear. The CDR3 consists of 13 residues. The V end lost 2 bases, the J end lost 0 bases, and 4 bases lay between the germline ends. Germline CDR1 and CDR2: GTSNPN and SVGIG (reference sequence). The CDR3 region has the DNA TGTGCCTGGAGTAGCCCGAACACCGGGGAGCTGTTTTTT. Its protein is CAWSSPNTGELFF.

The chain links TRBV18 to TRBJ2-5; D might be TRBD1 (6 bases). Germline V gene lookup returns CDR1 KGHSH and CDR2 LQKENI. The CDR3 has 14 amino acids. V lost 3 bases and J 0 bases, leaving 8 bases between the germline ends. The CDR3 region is CASSPTGNQETQYF. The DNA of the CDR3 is TGTGCCAGCTCACCCACAGGGAACCAAGAGACCCAGTACTTC.